This T cell receptor beta chain was recovered during a study of cytomegalovirus exposure and HLA in healthy donors. Study findings and constraints: The study found most TCR sequences rare, yet found some public TCRs in many donors. A link between a missense DCLRE1C variant and TCR beta V- and J-gene trimming emerged from a later analysis. Later on, an analysis showed TCR association rates differing by HLA locus, with DRB1 the most and HLA-C the fewest. An analysis done earlier found most TCR beta V segments productive about 90% or about 30% of the time.

This clone was detected only a few times. Its specificity is unknown. The same CDR3 can be traced to other DNA sequences in this sample. With 0 bases removed from V and 5 bases from J, the gap between germline ends came to 4 bases. This CDR3 region has 11 residues. Germline CDR1 GTSNPN, CDR2 SVGIG (reference sequence). PCR employed 60 Vbeta and 13 Jbeta primers. TCRdb keeps only in-frame clones here, not all; method: immunoSEQ multiplex PCR. The sample has 130,000 to 150,000 clones; around 75% are singletons. The V gene is TRBV30, the J gene TRBJ1-1, with D uncertain. The TCR sequence derives from a woman under 40 in good health and CMV-seronegative. Sequenced material: PBMCs. The CDR3 DNA reads as TGTGCCTGGAGTGTACTGACTGAAGCTTTCTTT. Protein sequence: CAWSVLTEAFF.